The 16 T cell receptor beta chains below all came from one sample that was sequenced in a study of cytomegalovirus exposure and HLA in healthy donors. Primers for the PCR totalled 60 Vbeta and 13 Jbeta. Data came from immunoSEQ multiplex PCR; TCRdb stores just in-frame clones and leaves some out. The table records 150,000 to 200,000 clones, more than 70% of them present only once. Sequencing was performed on PBMCs. These receptor sequences come from a middle-aged woman in good health and CMV-seronegative.

The chain couples TRBV7-2 to TRBJ1-2, with 7 bases matching TRBD1. The CDR3 sequence is 13 residues long. V was clipped by 4 bases and J by 6 bases; unmatched bases: 5. Germline-derived CDR1 and CDR2 are SGHTA and FQGNSA. The CDR3 DNA is TGTGCCAGCAGCTCCGGGACAGTCAATGGCTACACCTTC. This translates into CASSSGTVNGYTF.

This chain links TRBV15 with TRBJ2-1; 13 bases match TRBD2. Germline CDR1 reads LNHNV; CDR2 reads YYDKDF (reference sequence). V was pared by 1 base and J by 0 bases, with 6 bases of the junction left unmatched. CDR3 size: 19 residues. The CDR3: CATSRAPRTSGSSYNEQFF. The CDR3, as DNA: TGTGCCACCAGCAGAGCCCCCAGGACTAGCGGGAGCTCCTACAATGAGCAGTTCTTC. The full variable domain, rest sourced from reference TRBV15 and TRBJ2-1, is DAMVIQNPRYQVTQFGKPVTLSCSQTLNHNVMYWYQQKSSQAPKLLFHYYDKDFNNEADTPDNFQSRRPNTSFCFLDIRSPGLGDTAMYLCATSRAPRTSGSSYNEQFFGPGTRLTVL.

J is TRBJ1-1 and V is TRBV10-3, with 10 bases matching TRBD1. This CDR3 has 15 amino acids. Trimming cost V 4 bases and J 6 bases; bases outside gene matches: 8. Germline-derived CDR1 and CDR2 are ENHRY and SYGVKD. The CDR3 nucleotides read TGTGCCATCAGTGGAGGAGTAGGGACAGGGGCTGAAGCTTTCTTT. It translates to CAISGGVGTGAEAFF.

This rearrangement joins TRBV11-3 to TRBJ2-5; no firm D call. V was shortened by 0 bases and J by 1 base, with 3 bases between the two germline ends. The CDR3 loop spans 13 amino acids. Germline-derived CDR1 and CDR2 are SGHNT and YENEEA. The CDR3 DNA is TGTGCCAGCAGCTTAGACGGCCAAGAGACCCAGTACTTC. It codes for CASSLDGQETQYF.

The gene calls are TRBV30 and TRBJ1-3; tentative D call: TRBD1 (6 bases). The CDR3 runs 15 residues. The germline V gene has CDR1 GTSNPN and CDR2 SVGIG (reference sequence). Trimming shortened V by 1 base and J by 2 bases, and 12 bases separated the two germline ends. In DNA form, the CDR3 reads TGTGCCTGGAGTGGGTTCAGGGGTCCTGGAAACACCATATATTTT. It yields the protein CAWSGFRGPGNTIYF.

The chain combines TRBV19 with TRBJ2-3; TRBD2 matches at 7 bases. The CDR3 loop spans 15 amino acids. The ends lost 5 bases at V and 3 bases at J; junction bases unmatched: 8. CDR1 and CDR2 (germline): LNHDA, SQIVND (reference sequence). CDR3 protein: CASSLGGSGTDTQYF. The CDR3 coding sequence is TGTGCCAGTAGTCTCGGCGGGAGCGGAACAGATACGCAGTATTTT.

The chain carries TRBV4-3 and TRBJ1-6, with TRBD1 matching 7 bases. Germline CDR1 is LGHNA and CDR2 is YSLEER. CDR3 length equals 16 residues. V shed 4 bases and J 14 bases; nucleotides not matched to a gene: 17. CDR3 sequence (DNA): TGCGCCAGCAGCCTCATAGCTGGGACAGACTCTGCGGCCCTCCACTTT. Its protein is CASSLIAGTDSAALHF.

A single count supports this clone. The chain recombines TRBV6-4 with TRBJ2-7; possibly TRBD2 for D (6 bases). V was cut by 2 bases and J by 7 bases, with 15 bases left in between. Germline loops: CDR1 MRHNA, CDR2 SNTAGT. The CDR3 loop spans 14 amino acids. The CDR3 sequence: CASSDPYMGREQYV. DNA of the CDR3: TGTGCCAGCAGTGACCCCTACATGGGGAGGGAGCAGTACGTC.

V and J are TRBV7-2 and TRBJ1-1; TRBD1 might be the D (5 bases). CDR3 size: 16 residues. In germline, CDR1 is SGHTA, CDR2 FQGNSA. Trimming took 1 base from V and 3 from J, leaving 15 bases between them. The CDR3 DNA reads TGTGCCAGCAGCTTAGTTGGGCGGGGGTCAGACACTGAAGCTTTCTTT. Translation gives CASSLVGRGSDTEAFF.

The chain joins TRBV4-1 to TRBJ2-7; 10 nucleotides match TRBD2. From germline, CDR1 is MGHRA and CDR2 YSYEKL. The CDR3 is 16 residues long. Germline trimming cut 0 bases from V and 4 bases from J; bases unmatched to any gene: 6. CDR3 DNA: TGCGCCAGCAGCCAAGAGGCTAGCGGGAGAATATACGAGCAGTACTTC. The encoded protein is CASSQEASGRIYEQYF.

V and J are TRBV5-6 and TRBJ2-1, with 9 bases that match TRBD2. This CDR3 is built from 15 residues. Germline CDR1 is SGHDT and CDR2 is YYEEEE. The V gene end was trimmed by 3 bases and the J gene end by 7 bases; junction bases not matched to a gene: 8. The CDR3 sequence is CASSYSGRTWNEQFF. The CDR3 DNA reads TGTGCCAGCAGCTACAGCGGGAGGACTTGGAATGAGCAGTTCTTC.

This rearrangement joins TRBV7-9 to TRBJ2-5; possibly TRBD1 for D (6 bases). The CDR3 totals 13 residues. Trimming took 4 bases from V and 1 from J, leaving 7 bases between them. Germline values: CDR1 SEHNR, CDR2 FQNEAQ (reference sequence). Written as DNA, the CDR3 is TGTGCCAGCAGCTCGGACAGCCAAGAGACCCAGTACTTC. It translates to CASSSDSQETQYF.

This clone occurred once. The chain uses TRBV10-3 and TRBJ2-1; TRBD2 matches 11 bases. CDR3 length: 20 residues. V trimming: 0 bases; J trimming: 7 bases; junction bases outside the gene matches: 17. Looked up from germline, CDR1 is ENHRY and CDR2 is SYGVKD. The chain's CDR3 is CAISESAKSASGRLENEQFF. The CDR3 DNA is TGTGCCATCAGTGAGTCAGCTAAGTCGGCTAGCGGGAGGCTCGAGAATGAGCAGTTCTTC.

The rearrangement uses TRBV19 and TRBJ1-6; maybe TRBD1 (5 bases). CDR1 is LNHDA, CDR2 SQIVND, per germline (reference sequence). Trimming cost V 4 bases and J 13 bases, with 20 bases left between them. The CDR3 contains 15 residues. The CDR3 here is CASSTGDQIGGPLHF. The CDR3 DNA follows: TGTGCCAGTAGTACTGGGGACCAGATCGGAGGGCCCCTCCACTTT.

This chain links TRBV5-4 with TRBJ1-2, with 8 bases aligning to TRBD1. J was trimmed by 4 bases and V by 4 bases; bases with no gene match: 6. The CDR3 covers 14 residues. In germline, CDR1 is SGHNT, CDR2 YYREEE (reference sequence). Here the CDR3 reads CASSPGTGGYGYTF. DNA for the CDR3: TGTGCCAGCAGCCCAGGGACAGGTGGCTATGGCTACACCTTC.

J is TRBJ2-3 and V is TRBV2; unclear D gene. Looked up from germline, CDR1 is SNHLY and CDR2 is FYNNEI. The CDR3 covers 15 residues. Trimming left V 3 bases short and J 0 bases short, with 10 bases between. The CDR3 DNA sequence: TGTGCCAGCAGTGACGGAGCGCCTAGCACAGATACGCAGTATTTT. This encodes CASSDGAPSTDTQYF.